This T cell receptor beta chain was found in a study of shared T cell receptors in the human thymus (dated by TCRdb to the early 2020s). General notes on the study: The study examined how self-reactive, shared T-cell receptor alpha chains are generated in the human thymus.

Notes on this clone: Its binding antigen is unknown. Base qualities are not at hand, and no much larger clone is one base apart.

Taken from the germline V gene, the CDR1 and CDR2 loops are MDHEN and SYDVKM. Trimming takes 4 bases from V and 8 bases from J, and the germline ends sit 15 bases apart. Inclusive of the bounding cysteine and phenylalanine, the CDR3 is 13 residues long. Of the read, only the CDR3 DNA is kept; its 39 bases are in frame from base 1. The library came from the immunoSEQ multiplex PCR assay. The table was pulled from immuneACCESS by TCRdb, which kept in-frame rearrangements only. Such tables lose some clones; where checked, under half of the loss comes from unresolved V genes, and the rest has no known cause. This sample gives about 660,000 clones in total; 88% of them show up just once. Roughly 0.0097% of the sample rests with the top ten. These data were also reused for a study on human thymus T cells. The second investigation adds: The donors were immunologically healthy infants in Finland who had open corrective cardiac surgery for congenital heart defects. Thymus tissue was collected as surgical resects that were removed during corrective cardiac surgery. Biased V and J gene segment usage appeared to be present in both thymic and peripheral blood repertoires. The related research reported highly overlapping thymic TCR repertoires among unrelated individuals. The study characterized TCR alpha and beta repertoires from eight infant thymus samples and a few related peripheral blood samples. The infant donors were about 7 to 244 days old, and the cohort included a handful of males and two females. Thymocytes were mechanically released from the tissue and were stored as pellets of 10-30 million cells at -70 degrees C. Genomic DNA was extracted from frozen cell pellets with a QIAsymphony instrument. The immunoSEQ multiplex PCR assay was used to amplify the TCRB and TCRAD loci from a standardized quantity of quality-controlled genomic DNA. The V(D)J region was spanned by amplicons of a length sufficient to cover the CDR3 and to identify V and J genes. The commercial immunoSEQ service was used to sequence amplicons on an Illumina platform. Primer bias and sequencing errors were corrected using previously described methods, and TCRAD and TCRB definitions followed the IMGT database. Repertoires were analysed with immunoSEQ Analyzer 3.0 and VDJTools, covering basic statistics, V/J segment usage, diversity estimates, rarefaction and pairwise overlap. Diversity was estimated using the Chao1, ChaoE, Efron-Thisted, Shannon and inverse Simpson indices, and was also estimated on datasets down-sampled to the size of the smallest sample. Repertoire overlap used strict matching of CDR3 nucleotide sequence, V gene and J gene, with Jaccard-based multidimensional scaling clustering. On average, thymus samples gave around 810,000 unique TCRB clonotypes, whereas blood samples gave some 84,000.

Sequenced sample: thymocytes. The sequence was obtained from a boy under two years old with a congenital heart defect. Donor details come from another sample of the same person, matched by shared clones. The V and J segments used are TRBV28 and TRBJ2-7, with a weak D call of TRBD2 (6 bases match). DNA sequence: TGTGCCAGCAGTTCCGGCTCCGCGGGACAGCAGTACTTC. This is translated as CASSSGSAGQQYF.